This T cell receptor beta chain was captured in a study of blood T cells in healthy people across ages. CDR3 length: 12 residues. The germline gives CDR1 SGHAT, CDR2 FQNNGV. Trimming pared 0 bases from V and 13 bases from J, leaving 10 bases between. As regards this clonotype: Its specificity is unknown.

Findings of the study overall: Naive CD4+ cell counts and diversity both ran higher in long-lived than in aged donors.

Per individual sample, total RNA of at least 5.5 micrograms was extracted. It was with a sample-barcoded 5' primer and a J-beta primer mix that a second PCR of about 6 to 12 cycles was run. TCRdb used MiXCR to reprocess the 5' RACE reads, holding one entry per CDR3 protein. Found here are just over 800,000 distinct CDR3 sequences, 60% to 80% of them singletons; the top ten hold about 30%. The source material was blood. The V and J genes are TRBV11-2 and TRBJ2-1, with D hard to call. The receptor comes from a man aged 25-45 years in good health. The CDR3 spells CASSLDGHVQFF. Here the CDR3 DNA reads TGTGCCAGCAGCTTAGATGGCCACGTCCAGTTCTTC.